These T cell receptor beta chains were read from a single sample in a study of shared clonotypes between healthy human individuals. Sequencing used immunoSEQ multiplex PCR; TCRdb keeps in-frame clones, though not all of them. The sample lists fewer than 1.6 million clones, around 98.5% occurring once. Sequenced sample: naive CD4+ T cells sorted from blood. Every receptor here comes from a man aged 30 to 39 in good health. The CDR3 runs from the conserved cysteine through the conserved F or W. Fields, in order: V gene, D gene, J gene, clone size, CDR3 DNA, CDR3 protein. A D gene is named only where the DNA matches it firmly. Some rows mark clone size as missing; the rest say once, few, many or name a class of expanded clone.

v_call: TRBV18
d_call: .
j_call: TRBJ1-5
clone_size: .
cdr3_nt: TGTGCCAGCTCACCAGTGGCCAGCAAAATTCAGCCCCAGCATTTT
cdr3_aa: CASSPVASKIQPQHF

v_call: TRBV19
d_call: .
j_call: TRBJ2-3
clone_size: .
cdr3_nt: TGTGCCAGTAGCCGAGGGGACCCTAGCACAGATACGCAGTATTTT
cdr3_aa: CASSRGDPSTDTQYF

v_call: TRBV18
d_call: TRBD2
j_call: TRBJ2-1
clone_size: once
cdr3_nt: TGTGCCAGCTCACCCCTGGGACTAGCGGGAGTTGTTAGCAATGAGCAGTTCTTC
cdr3_aa: CASSPLGLAGVVSNEQFF

v_call: TRBV5-1
d_call: .
j_call: TRBJ2-5
clone_size: few
cdr3_nt: TGCGCCAGCAGCTGTAAGAACTTC
cdr3_aa: CASSCKNF

v_call: TRBV9
d_call: TRBD2
j_call: TRBJ2-1
clone_size: .
cdr3_nt: TGTGCCAGCAGCTCCCGTAGCGGGTTCAATGAGCAGTTCTTC
cdr3_aa: CASSSRSGFNEQFF

v_call: TRBV18
d_call: .
j_call: TRBJ1-4
clone_size: .
cdr3_nt: TGTGCCAGCTCACCCCCACGGGGCAGGGGCTTGGAAAAACTGTTTTTT
cdr3_aa: CASSPPRGRGLEKLFF

v_call: TRBV28
d_call: .
j_call: TRBJ2-7
clone_size: .
cdr3_nt: TGTGCCAGCAGTGTACGGGGGATTCTTTACGAGCAGTACTTC
cdr3_aa: CASSVRGILYEQYF

v_call: TRBV4-1
d_call: .
j_call: TRBJ2-2
clone_size: .
cdr3_nt: TGCGCCAGCAGCCAAGATCAGGGACCCAAAAACACCGGGGAGCTGTTTTTT
cdr3_aa: CASSQDQGPKNTGELFF

v_call: TRBV25-1
d_call: TRBD1
j_call: TRBJ1-4
clone_size: .
cdr3_nt: TGTGCCAGCAGTGCCAGGACAGGGGGAGGAACAACTAATGAAAAACTGTTTTTT
cdr3_aa: CASSARTGGGTTNEKLFF

v_call: TRBV30
d_call: .
j_call: TRBJ2-5
clone_size: once
cdr3_nt: TGTGCCTGGAGTGCCGGAGGGGAGACCCAGTACTTC
cdr3_aa: CAWSAGGETQYF

v_call: TRBV7-9
d_call: TRBD2
j_call: TRBJ2-1
clone_size: .
cdr3_nt: TGTGCCAGCAGCTCCGCCGGGAGGGGGAAGAGAAATGAGCAGTTCTTC
cdr3_aa: CASSSAGRGKRNEQFF

v_call: TRBV9
d_call: TRBD2
j_call: TRBJ2-5
clone_size: .
cdr3_nt: TGTGCCAGCAGCGTAAAGACTAGCGGGCCCGGAACCCAGTACTTC
cdr3_aa: CASSVKTSGPGTQYF

v_call: TRBV5-5
d_call: TRBD2
j_call: TRBJ2-2
clone_size: .
cdr3_nt: TGTGCCAGCAGGAAACTAGCGGGATACGCGAACACCGGGGAGCTGTTTTTT
cdr3_aa: CASRKLAGYANTGELFF

v_call: TRBV9
d_call: .
j_call: TRBJ2-7
clone_size: .
cdr3_nt: TGTGCCAGCAGCGCCCTCTACGAGCAGTACTTC
cdr3_aa: CASSALYEQYF

v_call: TRBV18
d_call: .
j_call: TRBJ2-2
clone_size: .
cdr3_nt: TGTGCCAGCTCACCTTTCGCCCGGGGGGCTGGCGGGGAGCTGTTTTTT
cdr3_aa: CASSPFARGAGGELFF

v_call: TRBV5-4
d_call: TRBD2
j_call: TRBJ2-7
clone_size: .
cdr3_nt: TGTGCCAGCAGCGCCGGGACTAGCGGCATCTACGAGCAGTACTTC
cdr3_aa: CASSAGTSGIYEQYF

v_call: TRBV9
d_call: TRBD2
j_call: TRBJ2-3
clone_size: .
cdr3_nt: TGTGCCAGCAGCGCCCGACTAGCGGGAGGGACAGATACGCAGTATTTT
cdr3_aa: CASSARLAGGTDTQYF

v_call: TRBV18
d_call: .
j_call: TRBJ1-2
clone_size: .
cdr3_nt: TGTGCCAGCTCGCAGGACGGACGATATGGCTACACCTTC
cdr3_aa: CASSQDGRYGYTF

v_call: TRBV7-9
d_call: .
j_call: TRBJ2-5
clone_size: .
cdr3_nt: TGTGCCAGCAGCTTAGGGGGCCTAGAGACCCAGTACTTC
cdr3_aa: CASSLGGLETQYF

v_call: TRBV19
d_call: .
j_call: TRBJ2-3
clone_size: .
cdr3_nt: TGTGCCAGTTCCGGGGAGGGCACAGATACGCAGTATTTT
cdr3_aa: CASSGEGTDTQYF

v_call: TRBV9
d_call: TRBD2
j_call: TRBJ2-5
clone_size: .
cdr3_nt: TGTGCCAGCAGCGGCGGACTAGCGGGAGTTGGAGCACCCCAAGAGACCCAGTACTTC
cdr3_aa: CASSGGLAGVGAPQETQYF

v_call: TRBV7-9
d_call: .
j_call: TRBJ2-1
clone_size: .
cdr3_nt: TGTGCCAGCAGCCCTCCAACGGGGGCGTACAATGAGCAGTTCTTC
cdr3_aa: CASSPPTGAYNEQFF